This TCR beta chain was retrieved from a study of cytomegalovirus exposure and HLA in healthy donors. Study-level results: Later on, an analysis showed TCR association rates differing by HLA locus, with DRB1 the most and HLA-C the fewest.

The CDR3 has 14 residues. Per germline, CDR1 SEHNR and CDR2 FQNEAQ (reference sequence). After removal of 5 bases from V and 6 bases from J, the junction contained 8 bases not matched to a gene. About this clone: The target antigen is unknown.

60 Vbeta and 13 Jbeta primers were used in PCR. Sequenced by immunoSEQ multiplex PCR; TCRdb stores in-frame clones only, minus some. The table has 150,000 to 170,000 clones, less than 80% seen once; the top ten hold 2.1%. Sequenced material: PBMCs. The TCR sequence derives from a man aged 25-45 years in good health and CMV-seronegative. V gene TRBV7-9 combines with J gene TRBJ2-7; 9 positions match TRBD1. The CDR3 DNA reads TGTGCCAGCAGCCATCGGGACAGGGCGTCCGAGCAGTACTTC. Translation gives CASSHRDRASEQYF.